These T cell receptor beta chains were read from a single sample in a study of blood T cells in healthy people across ages. One entry per CDR3 protein, called by TCRdb with MiXCR from the 5' RACE reads. The repertoire holds 1.5 million to 2 million distinct CDR3 sequences, with about 50% as singletons. Material: blood. The origin of the receptors is a woman aged 40-49 years in good health. Each CDR3 is given with its conserved first and last residue. Fields, in order: D gene, J gene, CDR3 length, V gene, clone size, CDR3 DNA, CDR3 protein. The D gene is left open where the match is weak. Size values are once, few and many counts, or a class for expanded clones, and some rows have none.

>TRBD1|TRBJ2-5|15|TRBV28|.
TGTGCCAGCAGTTTTCTGAGGGGGCAACAAGAGACCCAGTACTTC
CASSFLRGQQETQYF
>TRBD1|TRBJ2-3|19|TRBV4-1|few
TGCGCCAGCAGCCAAGAACCCCAGGGGGCAATCACTAGCACAGATACGCAGTATTTT
CASSQEPQGAITSTDTQYF
>.|TRBJ2-5|15|TRBV7-2|many
TGTGCCAGCAACTTCATCGGCGCTGGGGATGGGACCCAGTACTTC
CASNFIGAGDGTQYF
>TRBD2|TRBJ2-7|15|TRBV7-2|.
TGTGCCAGCAGCTTAGGGATAGCGGGTGAAAATGGGCAGTACTTC
CASSLGIAGENGQYF
>.|TRBJ1-5|16|TRBV20-1|.
TGCAGTGCTAGAGATCCAGCGGGGTTTAGCAATCAGCCCCAGCATTTT
CSARDPAGFSNQPQHF
>.|TRBJ2-5|15|TRBV4-3|.
TGCGCCAGCAGCCGAGATGTTACAGGGAAAGAGACCCAGTACTTC
CASSRDVTGKETQYF
>TRBD1|TRBJ2-5|15|TRBV20-1|few
TGCAGTGCTAGAGTCCCTCTGACAGGGGGGAGGGAGCAGTACTTC
CSARVPLTGGREQYF
>.|TRBJ1-2|14|TRBV12-3/TRBV12-4|.
TGTGCCAGCAGTTTAACGGGGGGAAGGGGCGGCTACACCTTC
CASSLTGGRGGYTF
>TRBD2|TRBJ2-1|16|TRBV2|.
TGTGCCAGCAGACTAGCGGGGGGATTCTCCTACAATGAGCAGTTCTTC
CASRLAGGFSYNEQFF
>.|TRBJ1-2|13|TRBV4-2|once
TGTGCCAGCAGCCAGGAAAACCGGGAGGGCTACACCTTC
CASSQENREGYTF
>TRBD2|TRBJ2-2|14|TRBV20-1|.
TGCAGTGCTCGGACTAGCGAAGAGACCGGGGAGCTGTTTTTT
CSARTSEETGELFF
>.|TRBJ2-1|14|TRBV4-2|.
TGTGCCAGCAGCCAAGTTTTTAGAATCGATGAGCAGTTCTTC
CASSQVFRIDEQFF
>TRBD1|TRBJ2-2|16|TRBV12-3/TRBV12-4|few
TGTGCCAGCAGTCAATCCGGGACAGGGTACACCGGGGAGCTGTTTTTT
CASSQSGTGYTGELFF
>.|TRBJ1-2|17|TRBV12-3/TRBV12-4|few
TGTGCCAGCAGGGCTAGGAAAGCCGGGACTATTAACTATGGCTACACCTTC
CASRARKAGTINYGYTF
>TRBD1|TRBJ2-7|15|TRBV6-2/TRBV6-3|.
TGTGCCAGCAGTTCCACGGGACAGGGTACCTACGAGCAGTACTTC
CASSSTGQGTYEQYF
>.|TRBJ2-7|17|TRBV18|few
TGTGCCAGTTCACCAAATATTCGGGGCATATCGTTATACGAGCAGTACTTC
CASSPNIRGISLYEQYF
>.|TRBJ2-1|15|TRBV27|.
TGTGCCAGCAGTTTATATGAGTCGGTGGTGAATGAGCAGTTCTTC
CASSLYESVVNEQFF
>TRBD2|TRBJ2-5|14|TRBV20-1|few
TGCAGTGCTAGACGGGGTAGCGGGGCGGAGACCCAGTACTTC
CSARRGSGAETQYF
>.|TRBJ1-1|15|TRBV4-1|.
TGCGCCACCACATCCGGCCAGGGGATGAACACTGAAGCTTTCTTT
CATTSGQGMNTEAFF
>.|TRBJ1-2|12|TRBV29-1|few
TGCAGCGGGGCGGAGGGTAACTATGGCTACACCTTC
CSGAEGNYGYTF
>TRBD1|TRBJ1-2|13|TRBV29-1|.
TGCAGCGTTGAAGAGAACAGGGGCTATGGCTACACCTTC
CSVEENRGYGYTF
>.|TRBJ2-7|13|TRBV28|.
TGTGCCAGCAGGCCTACTAGTTCACACGAGCAGTACTTC
CASRPTSSHEQYF
>.|TRBJ2-7|15|TRBV28|.
TGTGCCAGCAGTCCCCCCGCGGGCAGGGACTACGAGCAGTACTTC
CASSPPAGRDYEQYF
>.|TRBJ2-4|17|TRBV7-8|.
TGTGCCAGCAGCTTGGAGTGGGGGGAGATAGCCAAAAACATTCAGTACTTC
CASSLEWGEIAKNIQYF
>.|TRBJ2-1|13|TRBV2|few
TGTGCCAGCAGCCGGCCCGGGAGCAATGAGCAGTTCTTC
CASSRPGSNEQFF
>TRBD1|TRBJ2-7|15|TRBV3-1|.
TGTGCCAGCAGCCAAGAGGGACAGGGGATCAACGAGCAGTACTTC
CASSQEGQGINEQYF
>TRBD1|TRBJ2-7|16|TRBV5-1|.
TGCGCCAGCAGCCTCTTAGTAACAGGGGGTGTCTACGAGCAGTACTTC
CASSLLVTGGVYEQYF
>.|TRBJ1-4|16|TRBV7-8|few
TGTGCCAGCAGCTTAGCCCGGAGCCTACAGGGTGTGGAACTGTTTTTT
CASSLARSLQGVELFF
>.|TRBJ1-5|18|TRBV5-6|once
TGTGCCAGCAGCTTGGGGCCCCAACATGGGGGAGCCAATCAGCCCCAGCATTTT
CASSLGPQHGGANQPQHF
>TRBD2|TRBJ2-1|17|TRBV20-1|.
TGCAGTGCTAGAGCTTCTAGCGGGATTTCAGCCTACAATGAGCAGTTCTTC
CSARASSGISAYNEQFF
>.|TRBJ1-6|20|TRBV4-3|.
TGCGCCAGCAGCCAAGATAAAACGATTACAGGGAGCTCCTATAATTCACCCCTCCACTTT
CASSQDKTITGSSYNSPLHF
>.|TRBJ2-3|12|TRBV29-1|many
TGCAGCGTTCTAAAGGGGGCAGATACGCAGTATTTT
CSVLKGADTQYF
>TRBD1|TRBJ2-3|17|TRBV18|.
TGTGCCAGCTCACCCCTGAGACAGGGGGCTAGAGGAGATACGCAGTATTTT
CASSPLRQGARGDTQYF
>.|TRBJ2-2|15|TRBV4-3|.
TGCGCCAGCAGCCAAGACGGGGGCCTCACCGGGGAGCTGTTTTTT
CASSQDGGLTGELFF
>TRBD1|TRBJ2-7|14|TRBV28|.
TGTGCCAGCAGCACAGCCGACAGGGCCTACGAGCAGTACTTC
CASSTADRAYEQYF
>.|TRBJ1-5|13|TRBV3-1|few
TGTGCCAGCAGCCACACCTTGAGGGGCACCCAGCATTTT
CASSHTLRGTQHF
>TRBD2|TRBJ2-3|18|TRBV11-3|.
TGTGCCAGCAGCTTCTCGACTAGCGGGGCGGCCCTAACAGATACGCAGTATTTT
CASSFSTSGAALTDTQYF
>.|TRBJ1-6|16|TRBV25-1|.
TGTGCCAGCAGTGCTTCCGGGGCACTTAATAATTCACCCCTCCACTTT
CASSASGALNNSPLHF